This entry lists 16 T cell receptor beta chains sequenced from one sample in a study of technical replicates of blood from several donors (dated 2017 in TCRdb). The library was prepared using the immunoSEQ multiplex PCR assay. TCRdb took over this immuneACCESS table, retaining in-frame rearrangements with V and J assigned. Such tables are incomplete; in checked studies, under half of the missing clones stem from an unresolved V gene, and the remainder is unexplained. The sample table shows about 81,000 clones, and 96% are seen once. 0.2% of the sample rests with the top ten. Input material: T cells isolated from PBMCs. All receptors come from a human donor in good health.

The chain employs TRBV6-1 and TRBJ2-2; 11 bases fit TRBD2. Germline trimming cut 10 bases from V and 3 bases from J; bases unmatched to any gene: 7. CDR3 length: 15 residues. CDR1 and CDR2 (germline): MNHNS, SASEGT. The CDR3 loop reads CAIRGGLADTGELFF. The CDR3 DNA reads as TGTGCCATCCGCGGGGGACTAGCGGACACCGGGGAGCTGTTTTTT.

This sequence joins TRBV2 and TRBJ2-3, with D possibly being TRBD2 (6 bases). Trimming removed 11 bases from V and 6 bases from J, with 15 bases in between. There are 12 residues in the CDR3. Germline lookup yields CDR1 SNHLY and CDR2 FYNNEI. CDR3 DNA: TGTGCCGGGGTGCGGGGTATGGATACGCAGTATTTT. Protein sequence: CAGVRGMDTQYF.

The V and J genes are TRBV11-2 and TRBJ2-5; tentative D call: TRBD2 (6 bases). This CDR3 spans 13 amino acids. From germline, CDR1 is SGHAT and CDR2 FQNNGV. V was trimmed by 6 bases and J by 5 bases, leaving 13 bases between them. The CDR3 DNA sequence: TGTGCCAGCAGTCTCCCCCGGGAGGAGACCCAGTACTTC. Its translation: CASSLPREETQYF.

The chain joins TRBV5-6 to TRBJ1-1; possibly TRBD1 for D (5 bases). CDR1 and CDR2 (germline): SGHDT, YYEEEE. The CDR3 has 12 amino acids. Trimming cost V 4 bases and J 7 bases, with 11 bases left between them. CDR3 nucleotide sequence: TGTGCCAGCAGCCCGGGGGGGATTGAAGCTTTCTTT. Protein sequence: CASSPGGIEAFF.

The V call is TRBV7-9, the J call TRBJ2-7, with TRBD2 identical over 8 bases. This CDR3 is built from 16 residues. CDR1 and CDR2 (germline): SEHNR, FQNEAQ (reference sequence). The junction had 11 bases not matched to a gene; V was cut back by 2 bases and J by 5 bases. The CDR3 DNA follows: TGTGCCAGCAGCTTACTTTCCGGGGGGGCAAAGCACGAGCAGTACTTC. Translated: CASSLLSGGAKHEQYF.

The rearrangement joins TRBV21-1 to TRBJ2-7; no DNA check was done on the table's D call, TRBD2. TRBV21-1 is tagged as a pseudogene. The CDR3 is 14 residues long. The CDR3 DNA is TGTGCCAGCAGCCCCAGTCGGGGGGCGTACGAGCAGTACTTC. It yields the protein CASSPSRGAYEQYF.

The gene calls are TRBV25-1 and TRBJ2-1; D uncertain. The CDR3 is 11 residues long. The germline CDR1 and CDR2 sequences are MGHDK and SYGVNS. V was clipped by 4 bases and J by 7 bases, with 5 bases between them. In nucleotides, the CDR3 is TGTGCCAGCAGTGGCGGAAATGAGCAGTTCTTC. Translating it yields CASSGGNEQFF.

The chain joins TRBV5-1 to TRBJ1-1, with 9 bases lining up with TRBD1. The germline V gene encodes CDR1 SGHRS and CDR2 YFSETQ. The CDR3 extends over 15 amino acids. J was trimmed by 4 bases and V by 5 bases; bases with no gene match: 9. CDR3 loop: CASRGTGTGTTEAFF. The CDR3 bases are TGCGCCAGCAGGGGGACCGGGACAGGGACCACTGAAGCTTTCTTT.

CDR3 sequence (DNA): TGTGCCACCAGCAGAGCCAGTCCACAAGAGACCCAGTACTTC. Translated, it gives CATSRASPQETQYF. The V and J genes are TRBV15 and TRBJ2-5; no reliable D call. This CDR3 spans 14 amino acids. CDR1 is LNHNV, CDR2 YYDKDF, per germline (reference sequence). V was trimmed by 1 base and J by 2 bases, leaving 8 bases between them.

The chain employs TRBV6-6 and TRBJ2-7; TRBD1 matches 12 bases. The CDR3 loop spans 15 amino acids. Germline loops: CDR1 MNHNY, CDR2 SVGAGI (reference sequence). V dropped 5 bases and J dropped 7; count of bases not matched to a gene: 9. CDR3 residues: CASSGTGTGGEEQYF. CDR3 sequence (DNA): TGTGCCAGCAGTGGCACCGGGACAGGGGGCGAAGAGCAGTACTTC.

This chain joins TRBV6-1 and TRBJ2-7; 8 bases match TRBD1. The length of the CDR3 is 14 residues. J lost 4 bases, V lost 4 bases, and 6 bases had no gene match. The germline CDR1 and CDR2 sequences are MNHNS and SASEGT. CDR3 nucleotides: TGTGCCAGCAGTGGGGGCAGGGGGCCTTACGAGCAGTACTTC. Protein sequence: CASSGGRGPYEQYF.

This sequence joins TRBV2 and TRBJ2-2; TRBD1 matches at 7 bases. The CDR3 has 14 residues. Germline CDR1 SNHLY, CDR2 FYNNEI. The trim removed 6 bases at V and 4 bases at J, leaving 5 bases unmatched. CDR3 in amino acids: CASRTGMVTGELFF. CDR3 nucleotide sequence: TGTGCCAGCAGGACAGGGATGGTCACCGGGGAGCTGTTTTTT.

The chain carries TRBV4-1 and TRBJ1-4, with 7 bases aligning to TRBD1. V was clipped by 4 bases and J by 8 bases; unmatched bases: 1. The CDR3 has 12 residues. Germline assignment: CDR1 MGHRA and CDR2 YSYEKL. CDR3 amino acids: CASSLGGEKLFF. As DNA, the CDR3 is TGCGCCAGCAGCCTAGGGGGCGAAAAACTGTTTTTT.

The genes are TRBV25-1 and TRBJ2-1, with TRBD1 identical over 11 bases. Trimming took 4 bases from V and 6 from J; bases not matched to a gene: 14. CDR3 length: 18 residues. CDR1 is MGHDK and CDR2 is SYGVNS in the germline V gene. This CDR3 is CASSGKRRTGGRSNEQFF. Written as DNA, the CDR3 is TGTGCCAGCAGTGGAAAGAGAAGGACAGGGGGCAGAAGCAATGAGCAGTTCTTC.

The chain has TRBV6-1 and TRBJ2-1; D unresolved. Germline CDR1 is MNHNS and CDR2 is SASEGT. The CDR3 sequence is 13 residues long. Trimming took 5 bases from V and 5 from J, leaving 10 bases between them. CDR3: CASSLDMHNEQFF. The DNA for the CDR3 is TGTGCCAGCAGTCTCGACATGCACAATGAGCAGTTCTTC.

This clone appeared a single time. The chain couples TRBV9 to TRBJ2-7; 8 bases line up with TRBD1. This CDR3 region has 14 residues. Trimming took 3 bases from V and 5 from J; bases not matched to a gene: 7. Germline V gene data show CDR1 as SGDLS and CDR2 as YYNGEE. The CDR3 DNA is TGTGCCAGCAGCGAGCAGGGGGCGACGCACGAGCAGTACTTC. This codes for CASSEQGATHEQYF.